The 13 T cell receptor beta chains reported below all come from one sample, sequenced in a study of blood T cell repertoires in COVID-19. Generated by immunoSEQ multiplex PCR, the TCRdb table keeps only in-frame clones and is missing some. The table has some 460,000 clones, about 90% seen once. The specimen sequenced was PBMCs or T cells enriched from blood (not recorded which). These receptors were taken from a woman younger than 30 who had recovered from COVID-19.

CDR3: CSVEMGRSYGYTF. The DNA for the CDR3 is TGCAGCGTTGAAATGGGTAGGAGCTATGGCTACACCTTC. The chain links TRBV29-1 to TRBJ1-2; D gene ambiguous. The V gene lost 2 bases and the J gene lost 4 bases, with 11 bases spanning the gap. CDR3 length equals 13 residues. CDR1 is SQVTM, CDR2 ANQGSEA, per germline.

The CDR3 DNA follows: TGTGCCAGCAGCTCAGGACAGGGTGTTAACTATGGCTACACCTTC. It yields the protein CASSSGQGVNYGYTF. This chain joins TRBV7-2 and TRBJ1-2; TRBD1 aligns across 8 bases. V lost 4 bases to trimming and J lost 1 base; unmatched junction nucleotides: 5. Germline loops: CDR1 SGHTA, CDR2 FQGNSA. CDR3 length equals 15 residues.

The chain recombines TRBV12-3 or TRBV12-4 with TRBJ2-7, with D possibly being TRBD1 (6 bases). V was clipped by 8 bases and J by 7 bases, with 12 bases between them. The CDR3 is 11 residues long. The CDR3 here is CASETGREQYF. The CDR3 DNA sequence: TGTGCCAGCGAAACAGGGCGAGAGCAGTACTTC.

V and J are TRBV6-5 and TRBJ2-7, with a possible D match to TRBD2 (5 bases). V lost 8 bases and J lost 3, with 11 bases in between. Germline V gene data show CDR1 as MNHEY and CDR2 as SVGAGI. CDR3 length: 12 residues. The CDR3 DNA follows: TGTGCCAGCCGCGGGCCCAACTACGAGCAGTACTTC. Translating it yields CASRGPNYEQYF.

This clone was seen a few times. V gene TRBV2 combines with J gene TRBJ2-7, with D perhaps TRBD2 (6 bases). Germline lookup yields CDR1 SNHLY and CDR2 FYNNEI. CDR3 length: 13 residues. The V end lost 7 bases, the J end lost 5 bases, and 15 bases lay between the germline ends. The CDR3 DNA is TGTGCCAGCATTGGACTACGGGGGAACGAGCAGTACTTC. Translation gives CASIGLRGNEQYF.

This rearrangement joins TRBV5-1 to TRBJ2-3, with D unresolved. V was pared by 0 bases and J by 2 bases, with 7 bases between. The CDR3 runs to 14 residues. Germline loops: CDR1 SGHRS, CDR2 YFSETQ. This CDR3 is CASSLETYTDTQYF. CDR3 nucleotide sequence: TGCGCCAGCAGCTTGGAAACCTACACAGATACGCAGTATTTT. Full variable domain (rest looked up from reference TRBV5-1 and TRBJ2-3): KAGVTQTPRYLIKTRGQQVTLSCSPISGHRSVSWYQQTPGQGLQFLFEYFSETQRNKGNFPGRFSGRQFSNSRSEMNVSTLELGDSALYLCASSLETYTDTQYFGPGTRLTVL.

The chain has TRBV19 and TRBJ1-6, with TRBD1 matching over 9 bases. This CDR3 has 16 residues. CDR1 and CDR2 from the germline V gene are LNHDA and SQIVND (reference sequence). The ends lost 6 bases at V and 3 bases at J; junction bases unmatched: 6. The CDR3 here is CASRVWGQGYNSPLHF. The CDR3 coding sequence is TGTGCCAGTAGAGTATGGGGACAGGGCTATAATTCACCCCTCCACTTT.

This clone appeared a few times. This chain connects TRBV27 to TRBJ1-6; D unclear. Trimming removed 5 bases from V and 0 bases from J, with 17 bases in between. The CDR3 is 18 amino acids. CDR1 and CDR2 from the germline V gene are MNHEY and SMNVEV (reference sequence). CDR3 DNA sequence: TGTGCCAGCAGTCCGACACATTACCCGAGCTCCTATAATTCACCCCTCCACTTT. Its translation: CASSPTHYPSSYNSPLHF.

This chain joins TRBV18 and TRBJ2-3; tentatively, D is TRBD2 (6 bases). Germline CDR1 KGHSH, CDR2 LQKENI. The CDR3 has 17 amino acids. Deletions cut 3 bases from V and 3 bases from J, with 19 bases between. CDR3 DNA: TGTGCCAGCTCACCCGTCCGGGGGTCGGATGGAACAGATACGCAGTATTTT. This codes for CASSPVRGSDGTDTQYF.

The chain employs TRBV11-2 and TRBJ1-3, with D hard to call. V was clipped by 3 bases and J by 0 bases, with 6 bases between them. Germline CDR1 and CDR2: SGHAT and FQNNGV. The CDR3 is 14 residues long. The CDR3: CASSFVGSGNTIYF. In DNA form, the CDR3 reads TGTGCCAGCAGCTTTGTCGGCTCTGGAAACACCATATATTTT.

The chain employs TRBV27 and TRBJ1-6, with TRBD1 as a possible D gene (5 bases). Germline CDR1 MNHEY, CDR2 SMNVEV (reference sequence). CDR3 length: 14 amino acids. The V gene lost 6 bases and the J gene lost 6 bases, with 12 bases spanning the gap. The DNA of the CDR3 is TGTGCCAGCAGACCGCCGGGACTTAATTCACCCCTCCACTTT. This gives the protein CASRPPGLNSPLHF.

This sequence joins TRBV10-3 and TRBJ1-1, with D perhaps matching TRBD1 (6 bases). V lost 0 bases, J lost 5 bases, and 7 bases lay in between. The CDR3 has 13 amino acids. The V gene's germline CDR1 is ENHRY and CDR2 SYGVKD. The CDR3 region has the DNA TGTGCCATCAGTGAGTCGAGGGGGACTGAAGCTTTCTTT. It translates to CAISESRGTEAFF.

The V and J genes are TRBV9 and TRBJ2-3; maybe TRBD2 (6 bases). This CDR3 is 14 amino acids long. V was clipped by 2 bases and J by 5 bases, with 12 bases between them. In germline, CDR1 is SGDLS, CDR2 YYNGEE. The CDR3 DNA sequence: TGTGCCAGCAGCGTTACGTGGGGGGAAGATACGCAGTATTTT. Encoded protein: CASSVTWGEDTQYF.